This is a list of T cell receptor beta chains from one sample in a study of blood T cell repertoires in COVID-19. Profiled with immunoSEQ multiplex PCR; TCRdb holds only in-frame clones, not every one. This sample has roughly 38,000 clones, with about 76% found just once. The sample was peripheral blood. All receptors derive from an older man with active or convalescent COVID-19. Each CDR3 is given with its conserved first and last residue. The D gene is left open where the match is weak. Clone sizes are given selectively: once, few, many, or a class where the clone is expanded.

J gene: TRBJ1-2
V gene: TRBV27
D gene: NA
clone size: NA
CDR3 DNA: TGTGCCAGCAGTTTAAGGGGTCCAAACTATCGGGGCTACACCTTC
CDR3 protein: CASSLRGPNYRGYTF

J gene: TRBJ1-6
V gene: TRBV3-1/TRBV3-2
D gene: NA
clone size: NA
CDR3 DNA: TGTGCCAGCAGCCAAGGAGTCTGGGGGCGAGATCAGCGTTCACCCCTCCACTTT
CDR3 protein: CASSQGVWGRDQRSPLHF

J gene: TRBJ2-7
V gene: TRBV10-3
D gene: TRBD1
clone size: NA
CDR3 DNA: TGTGCCATCAGACCCGACAGGGTAATCACCTACGAGCAGTACTTC
CDR3 protein: CAIRPDRVITYEQYF

J gene: TRBJ2-2
V gene: TRBV7-2
D gene: TRBD2
clone size: NA
CDR3 DNA: TGTGCCAGCAGTTCGACTAGCGGGCCCGCCGGGGAGCTGTTTTTT
CDR3 protein: CASSSTSGPAGELFF

J gene: TRBJ2-7
V gene: TRBV12-3/TRBV12-4
D gene: NA
clone size: NA
CDR3 DNA: TGTGCCAGCAGTTCTACAGGGTACGAGCAGTACTTC
CDR3 protein: CASSSTGYEQYF

J gene: TRBJ1-3
V gene: TRBV7-9
D gene: TRBD1
clone size: NA
CDR3 DNA: TGTGCCAGCCACAGGGGCACTGGAAACACCATATATTTT
CDR3 protein: CASHRGTGNTIYF

J gene: TRBJ2-7
V gene: TRBV3-1/TRBV3-2
D gene: TRBD1
clone size: NA
CDR3 DNA: TGTGCCAGCAGCCAAGGAACAGGGGGCGAGCAGTACTTC
CDR3 protein: CASSQGTGGEQYF

J gene: TRBJ1-4
V gene: TRBV28
D gene: NA
clone size: NA
CDR3 DNA: TGTGCCAGCAGTTTCGGTGTTGGTGTCGGGGTGCGAGAAAAACTGTTTTTT
CDR3 protein: CASSFGVGVGVREKLFF

J gene: TRBJ1-1
V gene: TRBV2
D gene: NA
clone size: NA
CDR3 DNA: TGTGCCAGCACATACACTGAAGCTTTCTTT
CDR3 protein: CASTYTEAFF

J gene: TRBJ2-1
V gene: TRBV4-1
D gene: TRBD2
clone size: NA
CDR3 DNA: TGCGCCAGCAGCCAACGCGGGGGGGTTTTCGATGAGCAGTTCTTC
CDR3 protein: CASSQRGGVFDEQFF

J gene: TRBJ1-3
V gene: TRBV6-5
D gene: NA
clone size: NA
CDR3 DNA: TGTGCCAGCAGTTACTCGATCAGGGGCGGAAACACCATATATTTT
CDR3 protein: CASSYSIRGGNTIYF

J gene: TRBJ2-1
V gene: TRBV7-9
D gene: NA
clone size: NA
CDR3 DNA: TGTGCCAGCAGCTTACAGGGGAGCTCCTACAATGAGCAGTTCTTC
CDR3 protein: CASSLQGSSYNEQFF

J gene: TRBJ1-6
V gene: TRBV5-1
D gene: NA
clone size: NA
CDR3 DNA: TGCGCCAGCAGCTTGGACGGAATCTCGGGCTCCTATAATTCACCCCTCCACTTT
CDR3 protein: CASSLDGISGSYNSPLHF

J gene: TRBJ1-2
V gene: TRBV9
D gene: NA
clone size: NA
CDR3 DNA: TGTGCCAGCAGCGCCCTCCACGGGGGGGGAAACTATGGCTACACCTTC
CDR3 protein: CASSALHGGGNYGYTF

J gene: TRBJ2-5
V gene: TRBV5-1
D gene: NA
clone size: NA
CDR3 DNA: TGCGCCAGCAGCCCAGGGAATCCCCACAAAGAGACCCAGTACTTC
CDR3 protein: CASSPGNPHKETQYF

J gene: TRBJ2-7
V gene: TRBV2
D gene: NA
clone size: NA
CDR3 DNA: TGTGCCAGCAGAGCCTTCGACAGGGACTCTTCCTACGAGCAGTACTTC
CDR3 protein: CASRAFDRDSSYEQYF

J gene: TRBJ1-1
V gene: TRBV5-4
D gene: TRBD1
clone size: NA
CDR3 DNA: TGTGCCAGCAGCCCGAACAGGGGGCTAGGGAACACTGAAGCTTTCTTT
CDR3 protein: CASSPNRGLGNTEAFF

J gene: TRBJ1-2
V gene: TRBV2
D gene: TRBD1
clone size: few
CDR3 DNA: TGTGCCAGCAGTGAAGCTCTCCGGACAGGGGGGACTGGCTACACCTTC
CDR3 protein: CASSEALRTGGTGYTF

J gene: TRBJ2-2
V gene: TRBV9
D gene: NA
clone size: NA
CDR3 DNA: TGTGCCAGCAGCGTAGATTTGGCACAGGTAGGGGAGCTGTTTTTT
CDR3 protein: CASSVDLAQVGELFF

J gene: TRBJ2-5
V gene: TRBV9
D gene: TRBD1
clone size: NA
CDR3 DNA: TGTGCCAGCAGCGCTAGACAGGGGTGGGAAGAGACCCAGTACTTC
CDR3 protein: CASSARQGWEETQYF

J gene: TRBJ1-2
V gene: TRBV19
D gene: NA
clone size: once
CDR3 DNA: TGTGCCAGTAGTATAGACAGAGGTGGCTACACCTTC
CDR3 protein: CASSIDRGGYTF

J gene: TRBJ2-3
V gene: TRBV6-5
D gene: NA
clone size: NA
CDR3 DNA: TGTGCCAGCAGTTACTCGGAGGGGACAGATACGCAGTATTTT
CDR3 protein: CASSYSEGTDTQYF

J gene: TRBJ1-1
V gene: TRBV4-2
D gene: TRBD1
clone size: NA
CDR3 DNA: TGTGCCAGCAGCCAAGCGGGCAGGGGGAACACTGATTCTTTCTTT
CDR3 protein: CASSQAGRGNTDSFF

J gene: TRBJ2-3
V gene: TRBV5-1
D gene: NA
clone size: NA
CDR3 DNA: TGCGCCAGCACCCGAACAGGTACCTTACAAGATACGCAGTATTTT
CDR3 protein: CASTRTGTLQDTQYF

J gene: TRBJ1-3
V gene: TRBV10-3
D gene: NA
clone size: NA
CDR3 DNA: TGTGCCATCAGTCCAGTCCAGGACACTGGAAGGGGAAACACCATATATTTT
CDR3 protein: CAISPVQDTGRGNTIYF

J gene: TRBJ1-1
V gene: TRBV30
D gene: TRBD1
clone size: NA
CDR3 DNA: TGTGCCTGGTCAAGACAGGGCCCTGAAGCTTTCTTT
CDR3 protein: CAWSRQGPEAFF

J gene: TRBJ1-5
V gene: TRBV28
D gene: NA
clone size: NA
CDR3 DNA: TGTGCCAGCAGTTTTCGGGATACCTTAGGGAATCAGCCCCAGCATTTT
CDR3 protein: CASSFRDTLGNQPQHF

J gene: TRBJ2-7
V gene: TRBV27
D gene: TRBD1
clone size: once
CDR3 DNA: TGTGCCAGTGGACAGGGATCCTACGAGCAGTACTTC
CDR3 protein: CASGQGSYEQYF

J gene: TRBJ2-5
V gene: TRBV7-3
D gene: TRBD1
clone size: NA
CDR3 DNA: TGTGCCAGCAGCCGTGGGGCAGGGGGTTGGGAGACCCAGTACTTC
CDR3 protein: CASSRGAGGWETQYF

J gene: TRBJ2-5
V gene: TRBV2
D gene: NA
clone size: NA
CDR3 DNA: TGTGCCAGCAGTGGGACTTACACAGAGACCCAGTACTTC
CDR3 protein: CASSGTYTETQYF

J gene: TRBJ2-1
V gene: TRBV5-1
D gene: TRBD2
clone size: NA
CDR3 DNA: TGCGCCAGCAGCTTGGCCAGCGGGAGGTACAATGAGCAGTTCTTC
CDR3 protein: CASSLASGRYNEQFF

J gene: TRBJ2-2
V gene: TRBV30
D gene: TRBD2
clone size: NA
CDR3 DNA: TGTGCCGGCCGGACTAGCGGGGCTACCGGGGAGCTGTTTTTT
CDR3 protein: CAGRTSGATGELFF

J gene: TRBJ1-4
V gene: TRBV30
D gene: NA
clone size: NA
CDR3 DNA: TGTGCCTGGAGCTTAGGAGTTCGGATAAGACTGTTTTTT
CDR3 protein: CAWSLGVRIRLFF

J gene: TRBJ2-7
V gene: TRBV5-4
D gene: TRBD1
clone size: NA
CDR3 DNA: TGTGCCAGCAGCTCGTTGACAGGGTCCCTCGTGGAGCAGTACTTC
CDR3 protein: CASSSLTGSLVEQYF

J gene: TRBJ1-2
V gene: TRBV19
D gene: TRBD1
clone size: few
CDR3 DNA: TGTGCCAGTAGTATTCGACAGGGATCAAACTATGGCTACACCTTC
CDR3 protein: CASSIRQGSNYGYTF

J gene: TRBJ2-1
V gene: TRBV5-4
D gene: NA
clone size: NA
CDR3 DNA: TGTGCCAGCAGCGGCGGACATCCGAATGAATACAATGAGCAGTTCTTC
CDR3 protein: CASSGGHPNEYNEQFF

J gene: TRBJ1-6
V gene: TRBV9
D gene: NA
clone size: NA
CDR3 DNA: TGTGCCAGCAGCGTAGGACGGGATTCACCCCTCCACTTT
CDR3 protein: CASSVGRDSPLHF

J gene: TRBJ1-2
V gene: TRBV25-1
D gene: NA
clone size: NA
CDR3 DNA: TGTGCCAGCTCCCCAGGGGACTATGGCTACACCTTC
CDR3 protein: CASSPGDYGYTF

J gene: TRBJ2-4
V gene: TRBV6-5
D gene: TRBD1
clone size: NA
CDR3 DNA: TGTGCCAGCAACGAAAAACAGGGGAACATTCAGTACTTC
CDR3 protein: CASNEKQGNIQYF

J gene: TRBJ2-1
V gene: TRBV7-9
D gene: NA
clone size: NA
CDR3 DNA: TGTGCCAGCAGCCCGACTCAGACAGCGAATGAGCAGTTCTTC
CDR3 protein: CASSPTQTANEQFF

J gene: TRBJ2-2
V gene: TRBV12-3/TRBV12-4
D gene: NA
clone size: NA
CDR3 DNA: TGTGCCAGCAGTTTGCGGGGTCGCGGGGAGCTGTTTTTT
CDR3 protein: CASSLRGRGELFF

J gene: TRBJ1-2
V gene: TRBV6-1
D gene: NA
clone size: NA
CDR3 DNA: TGTGCCAGCAGTGATGCTCAAAACATCAACTATGGCTACACCTTC
CDR3 protein: CASSDAQNINYGYTF

J gene: TRBJ1-6
V gene: TRBV20-1
D gene: NA
clone size: NA
CDR3 DNA: TGCAGTGCTAGTTCCAGGGCGAATTCACCCCTCCACTTT
CDR3 protein: CSASSRANSPLHF

J gene: TRBJ2-1
V gene: TRBV7-2
D gene: TRBD1
clone size: NA
CDR3 DNA: TGTGCCAGCAGGAACAGGGGGGACGAGCAGTTCTTC
CDR3 protein: CASRNRGDEQFF

J gene: TRBJ1-1
V gene: TRBV20-1
D gene: TRBD1
clone size: NA
CDR3 DNA: TGCAGTGCTAGTGCCCCATTACAGGGGGTAAACACTGAAGCTTTCTTT
CDR3 protein: CSASAPLQGVNTEAFF